The rows below give T cell receptor beta chains drawn from one sample of a study of blood T cell repertoires in COVID-19. The assay was immunoSEQ multiplex PCR, and TCRdb's table has in-frame clones only and misses some. The repertoire consists of 45,000 or so clones, with more than 75% occurring once and the leading ten covering approximately 2.1%. The source material was peripheral blood. The receptors were sampled from a woman older than 75 with COVID-19, enrolled during active disease. Both conserved end residues are part of each CDR3. The D gene is left open where the match is weak. The listing skips clone size in some rows; elsewhere it reads once, few, many or a size class.

TRBV18,TRBJ2-5,NA,NA,CASSPPRARQETQYF,TGTGCCAGCTCTCCTCCGAGGGCCCGCCAAGAGACCCAGTACTTC
TRBV4-1,TRBJ2-7,TRBD1,NA,CASSRGQGDEQYF,TGCGCCAGCAGCCGGGGACAGGGAGACGAGCAGTACTTC
TRBV19,TRBJ1-3,NA,NA,CASTDGSTGNTIYF,TGTGCCAGTACTGACGGGTCGACGGGAAACACCATATATTTT
TRBV5-5,TRBJ1-1,TRBD1,NA,CASSARDRGLMNTEAFF,TGTGCCAGCAGCGCCCGGGACAGGGGCCTCATGAACACTGAAGCTTTCTTT
TRBV6-6,TRBJ1-6,NA,NA,CASSSRQSRNSPLHF,TGTGCCAGCAGTTCCCGACAGAGTAGAAATTCACCCCTCCACTTT
TRBV5-1,TRBJ1-4,NA,NA,CASSLAPAVTNEKLFF,TGCGCCAGCAGCTTGGCTCCCGCGGTTACTAATGAAAAACTGTTTTTT
TRBV5-1,TRBJ1-1,NA,NA,CASSLAGGARNTEAFF,TGCGCCAGCAGCCTCGCGGGCGGGGCGAGGAACACTGAAGCTTTCTTT
TRBV7-6,TRBJ2-3,TRBD2,NA,CASSREGLAGSGSSTDTQYF,TGTGCCAGCAGCCGTGAGGGACTAGCGGGGTCAGGATCGAGCACAGATACGCAGTATTTT
TRBV6-1,TRBJ2-7,NA,NA,CASRELVGAGSSYEQYF,TGTGCCAGCAGGGAACTGGTTGGAGCCGGGAGCTCCTACGAGCAGTACTTC
TRBV19,TRBJ2-3,TRBD2,NA,CASSIAAAGGQPDTQYF,TGTGCCAGTAGTATAGCTGCGGCGGGGGGGCAACCAGATACGCAGTATTTT
TRBV18,TRBJ1-6,TRBD1,few,CASSPPGQISPLHF,TGTGCCAGCTCACCCCCGGGACAGATTTCACCCCTCCACTTT
TRBV28,TRBJ2-3,NA,few,CASSLGLLDTQYF,TGTGCCAGCAGTTTAGGACTACTCGATACGCAGTATTTT
TRBV7-6,TRBJ2-2,TRBD2,NA,CASRSSGANTGELFF,TGTGCCAGCAGGAGTAGCGGGGCGAACACCGGGGAGCTGTTTTTT
TRBV10-3,TRBJ1-4,NA,few,CAISPRLQGFATNEKLFF,TGTGCCATCAGTCCAAGGCTGCAGGGCTTTGCAACTAATGAAAAACTGTTTTTT
TRBV11-2,TRBJ2-2,TRBD2,NA,CASSSAGGAGTGELFF,TGTGCCAGCAGCTCAGCGGGGGGCGCGGGCACCGGGGAGCTGTTTTTT
TRBV6-5,TRBJ1-4,NA,NA,CASRVTGFDEKLFF,TGTGCCAGCAGGGTAACAGGGTTCGATGAAAAACTGTTTTTT
TRBV5-4,TRBJ2-7,TRBD1,NA,CASSPDRASYEQYF,TGTGCCAGCAGCCCGGACAGGGCCTCCTACGAGCAGTACTTC
TRBV12-3/TRBV12-4,TRBJ1-6,NA,few,CASSLVRESPLHF,TGTGCCAGCAGTTTAGTGAGGGAATCACCCCTCCACTTT
TRBV5-1,TRBJ2-5,TRBD2,NA,CASSLVPTSGQETQYF,TGCGCCAGCAGCTTGGTACCGACTAGCGGACAAGAGACCCAGTACTTC
TRBV5-1,TRBJ1-1,NA,NA,CASSLGMGAHTEAFF,TGCGCCAGCAGCTTGGGAATGGGGGCCCACACTGAAGCTTTCTTT
TRBV11-2,TRBJ1-2,NA,once,CASSLGTMRRYGYTF,TGTGCCAGCAGCCTCGGGACAATGAGACGCTATGGCTACACCTTC
TRBV13,TRBJ2-5,NA,NA,CASSLRRAGRFAKTQYF,TGTGCCAGCAGCTTACGGAGGGCAGGCCGGTTCGCGAAGACCCAGTACTTC
TRBV30,TRBJ1-4,TRBD1,NA,CACSGQLLNEKLFF,TGTGCCTGCTCGGGACAGCTCCTTAATGAAAAACTGTTTTTT
TRBV4-1,TRBJ1-5,NA,NA,CASSPGAANQPQHF,TGCGCCAGCAGCCCAGGGGCGGCCAATCAGCCCCAGCATTTT
TRBV19,TRBJ1-1,TRBD1,NA,CASSRRGTGAGGTEAFF,TGTGCCAGTAGTCGGCGGGGGACAGGGGCGGGAGGCACTGAAGCTTTCTTT
TRBV5-1,TRBJ1-2,TRBD1,NA,CASSLTGTGGDYGYTF,TGCGCCAGCAGCTTAACCGGGACAGGGGGCGACTATGGCTACACCTTC
TRBV27,TRBJ2-3,NA,NA,CASSPLAPLTDTQYF,TGTGCCAGCAGTCCACTAGCCCCGCTCACAGATACGCAGTATTTT
TRBV30,TRBJ1-2,NA,once,CASLPRRGSGYTF,TGTGCCTCCTTACCTCGGCGGGGGTCCGGCTACACCTTC
TRBV5-1,TRBJ2-2,TRBD1,NA,CASSLSTGRLNTGELFF,TGCGCCAGCAGCTTATCGACAGGGCGTTTGAACACCGGGGAGCTGTTTTTT
TRBV4-1,TRBJ2-2,TRBD2,NA,CASSQSLAGALNTGELFF,TGCGCCAGCAGCCAGTCGCTAGCGGGGGCCTTGAACACCGGGGAGCTGTTTTTT
TRBV6-1,TRBJ1-4,TRBD1,few,CASSEGTGGNEKLFF,TGTGCCAGCAGTGAGGGGACAGGGGGTAATGAAAAACTGTTTTTT
TRBV23-1,TRBJ2-2,NA,NA,CASKVGPDTYGGTGELFF,TGCGCCAGCAAGGTTGGGCCAGACACCTACGGGGGCACCGGGGAGCTGTTTTTT